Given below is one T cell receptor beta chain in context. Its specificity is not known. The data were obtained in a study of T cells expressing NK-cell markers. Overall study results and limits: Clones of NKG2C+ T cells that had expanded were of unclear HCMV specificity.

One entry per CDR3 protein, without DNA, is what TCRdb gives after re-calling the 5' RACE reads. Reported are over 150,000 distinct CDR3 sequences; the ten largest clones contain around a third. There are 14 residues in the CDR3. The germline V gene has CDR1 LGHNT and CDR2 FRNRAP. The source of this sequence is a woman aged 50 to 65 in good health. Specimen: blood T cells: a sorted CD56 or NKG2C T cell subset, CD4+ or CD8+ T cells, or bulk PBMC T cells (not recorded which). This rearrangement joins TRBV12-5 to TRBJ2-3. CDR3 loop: CASGLGSIRDTQYF. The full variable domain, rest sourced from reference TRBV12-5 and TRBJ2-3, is DARVTQTPRHKVTEMGQEVTMRCQPILGHNTVFWYRQTMMQGLELLAYFRNRAPLDDSGMPKDRFSAEMPDATLATLKIQPSEPRDSAVYFCASGLGSIRDTQYFGPGTRLTVL.